A selection of T cell receptor beta chains follows, all from one sample in a study of T cell responses to AZD1222 COVID-19 vaccine. Sequencing was performed with immunoSEQ multiplex PCR; in TCRdb, only in-frame clones are kept and a portion is missing. The sample holds 150,000 to 200,000 clones, less than 95% seen once. Sequencing used peripheral blood, obtained on day 0 of AZD1222 vaccination. All receptors come from an adult in good health. CDR3s include the opening cysteine and the closing phenylalanine or tryptophan. A D gene is named only where the DNA matches it firmly. Size is stated for part of the rows, as once, few or many counts, or as a class when the clone is expanded.

>TRBJ1-2|TRBV6-5|.|.
TGTGCCAGCAGCCGCCGGGACGGTCAGGATGGCTACACCTTC
CASSRRDGQDGYTF
>TRBJ1-5|TRBV19|many|.
TGTGCCAGCCTTCCTTCGGCCAGGCAGGGTCAGCCCCAGCATTTT
CASLPSARQGQPQHF
>TRBJ2-1|TRBV6-4|.|TRBD2
TGTGCCAGCAGTGAGACTAGCGGAACGTACAATGAGCAGTTCTTC
CASSETSGTYNEQFF
>TRBJ1-1|TRBV4-1|.|TRBD1
TGCGCCAGCAGCCAGCTGATGGGACAGGGGAACACTGAAGCTTTCTTT
CASSQLMGQGNTEAFF
>TRBJ2-7|TRBV2|.|.
TGTGCCAGCAGTGGACTACCCCCCTACGAGCAGTACTTC
CASSGLPPYEQYF
>TRBJ2-1|TRBV5-4|.|.
TGTGCCAGCAGCTCAACCACCTACAATGAGCAGTTCTTC
CASSSTTYNEQFF
>TRBJ1-5|TRBV29-1|few|.
TGCAGCGTTACCTTGGGGAGCAATCAGCCCCAGCATTTT
CSVTLGSNQPQHF
>TRBJ1-2|TRBV6-5|.|.
TGTGCCACTACCCCAAAGACAGGTTTTAACTATGGCTACACCTTC
CATTPKTGFNYGYTF
>TRBJ1-1|TRBV10-3|.|.
TGTGCCATCAGAGGGACCAGGGGGAACACTGAAGCTTTCTTT
CAIRGTRGNTEAFF
>TRBJ1-5|TRBV30|.|.
TGTGCCTGGAGTGAAGGCGCCCGGAATCAGCCCCAGCATTTT
CAWSEGARNQPQHF
>TRBJ2-7|TRBV2|.|.
TGTGCCAGCAGTGAACGCAGGGGTCACGAGCAGTACTTC
CASSERRGHEQYF
>TRBJ1-5|TRBV10-3|.|.
TGTGCCATCAGGCCCGAGGGTGGTAGCAATCAGCCCCAGCATTTT
CAIRPEGGSNQPQHF
>TRBJ1-6|TRBV30|.|.
TGTGCCTGGAGCCGAACCTTCATCTGGGGGGATTTTGAAGACCGTACATCACCCCTCCACTTT
CAWSRTFIWGDFEDRTSPLHF
>TRBJ2-7|TRBV7-8|.|.
TGTGCCAGCAGCCTTCCAGTCTCGATAGGCTACGAGCAGTACTTC
CASSLPVSIGYEQYF
>TRBJ1-1|TRBV27|.|.
TGTGCCAGCAGTTTATATAGGGGAAGCACTGAAGCTTTCTTT
CASSLYRGSTEAFF
>TRBJ1-6|TRBV3-1/TRBV3-2|.|.
TGTGCCAGCAGCCTAGACTCAAGCTCCTATAATTCACCCCTCCACTTT
CASSLDSSSYNSPLHF
>TRBJ2-1|TRBV7-3|.|TRBD2
TGTGCCAGCAGCTTGAGACGGACTAGCTACAATGAGCAGTTCTTC
CASSLRRTSYNEQFF
>TRBJ1-3|TRBV7-9|.|.
TGTGCCAGCAGCTTGCGGAGCCTTGCGCTCTCTGGAAACACCATATATTTT
CASSLRSLALSGNTIYF
>TRBJ1-4|TRBV2|.|.
TGTGCCAGCCGGAGGGGGACTAATGAAAAACTGTTTTTT
CASRRGTNEKLFF
>TRBJ2-3|TRBV7-8|.|TRBD2
TGTGCCAGCAGCTTACCAAGACTAGCGACTTACTCGACCGACACAGATACGCAGTATTTT
CASSLPRLATYSTDTDTQYF
>TRBJ1-6|TRBV30|.|.
TGTGGATGGGCTTCATATAATTCACCCCTCCACTTT
CGWASYNSPLHF
>TRBJ2-2|TRBV10-3|.|.
TGTGCCATCAGTGAGTTGGCCACCGGGGAGCTGTTTTTT
CAISELATGELFF
>TRBJ1-4|TRBV5-5|.|.
TGTGCCAGCAGCCAACAAGACAGCAATGAAAAACTGTTTTTT
CASSQQDSNEKLFF
>TRBJ2-1|TRBV5-1|.|TRBD2
TGCGCCAGCAGCTTGGGCGGGGCTAGCGGGGACAATGAGCAGTTCTTC
CASSLGGASGDNEQFF
>TRBJ1-3|TRBV7-9|.|TRBD1
TGTGCCAGCAGCCCGCGACAGGGGAGGACTGGAAACACCATATATTTT
CASSPRQGRTGNTIYF
>TRBJ1-2|TRBV28|once|.
TGTGCCAGCAGTTTATACCCCCCGGATGGCTACACCTTC
CASSLYPPDGYTF
>TRBJ1-1|TRBV5-1|.|.
TGCGCCAGCAGCTTGCGTTTTGGGGATGGAGCTTTCTTT
CASSLRFGDGAFF
>TRBJ1-4|TRBV19|.|.
TGTGCCAGTACTACGGGAACCAAGACTAATGAAAAACTGTTTTTT
CASTTGTKTNEKLFF
>TRBJ1-1|TRBV19|.|.
TGTGCCAGTAGTATACAACTTTTTGCTTTCTTT
CASSIQLFAFF
>TRBJ1-1|TRBV10-1|once|.
TGCGCCAGCACGAAGGGGCTAGACACTGAAGCTTTCTTT
CASTKGLDTEAFF
>TRBJ2-7|TRBV27|.|.
TGTGCCAGCAGGGTGACAGGAGTTTACGAGCAGTACTTC
CASRVTGVYEQYF
>TRBJ1-2|TRBV5-1|once|.
TGCGCCAGCAGCTTGGGTCAGAACTATGGCTACACCTTC
CASSLGQNYGYTF
>TRBJ2-2|TRBV5-1|.|.
TGCGCCAGCAGCTTCGGGTATGGCACCGGGGAGCTGTTTTTT
CASSFGYGTGELFF
>TRBJ2-7|TRBV15|.|TRBD1
TGTGCCACCAGCAGAGATGCCGACAGGGGTGAGCAGTACTTC
CATSRDADRGEQYF
>TRBJ2-2|TRBV6-6|.|.
TGTGCCAGCAGCCAGGGCCCGACGGGGCAGCTGTTTTTT
CASSQGPTGQLFF